A single sample is the source of the 17 T cell receptor beta chains below, sequenced in a study of type 1 and type 2 diabetes patients. PCR was run on genomic DNA. Multiplex PCR with 30 forward and 13 reverse primers amplified the TCR beta CDR3. TCRdb reprocessed the multiplex PCR reads with MiXCR, giving one entry per CDR3 protein. The repertoire includes more than 250,000 distinct CDR3 sequences, roughly 50% of them detected once, and approximately 14% sits in the top ten. The specimen sequenced was peripheral blood mononuclear cells (PBMCs). These receptor sequences come from a man aged 18 to 29 with type 2 diabetes.

This sequence joins TRBV10-1 and TRBJ2-5; TRBD2 agrees at 14 bases. The germline V gene encodes CDR1 WNHNN and CDR2 SYGVQD (reference sequence). The CDR3 extends over 15 amino acids. J gave up 6 bases and V 5 bases, and 5 bases lay outside the gene matches. CDR3 in amino acids: CASSYRTSGRQTQYF. In DNA, the CDR3 is TGCGCCAGCAGTTACAGGACTAGCGGGAGGCAGACCCAGTACTTC.

This clonotype was recorded only once. Sequence at one end of the junction differs from germline and may be a read error. The chain has TRBV6-5 and TRBJ1-4; a possible D gene is TRBD1 (6 bases). This CDR3 spans 14 amino acids. CDR1 MNHEY and CDR2 SVGAGI come from the germline V gene. Here the CDR3 reads CASRRDTANEELFF. CDR3 DNA sequence: TGTGCCAGCAGACGGGACACTGCTAATGAAGAACTGTTTTTT.

CDR3 residues: CAISDPLAESYEQYF. DNA of the CDR3: TGTGCCATCAGTGATCCCTTGGCGGAGAGTTACGAGCAGTACTTC. The chain employs TRBV10-3 and TRBJ2-5; D gene ambiguous. With the DNA end fitting TRBJ2-7 better, the J assignment may be wrong. Germline CDR1 is ENHRY and CDR2 is SYGVKD. The CDR3 covers 15 residues.

This clonotype was counted ten times or more. The V gene is TRBV10-1, the J gene TRBJ1-1; D ambiguous. The CDR3 is made up of 15 amino acids. CDR1 is WNHNN and CDR2 is SYGVQD in the germline V gene (reference sequence). The germline V and J ends were trimmed by 0 bases and 5 bases, with 13 bases remaining between them. This CDR3 reads CASSESIGDRTEAFF. In DNA, the CDR3 is TGCGCCAGCAGTGAGTCGATTGGAGATAGGACTGAAGCTTTCTTT.

The V gene is TRBV7-3, the J gene TRBJ2-7; the match to TRBD1 covers 11 bases. The V and J ends lost 4 bases and 2 bases, in that order; junction bases with no gene match: 4. The CDR3 loop spans 15 amino acids. The V gene's germline CDR1 is SGHTA and CDR2 FQGTGA. CDR3 residues: CASSWGTGGAYEQYF. In DNA, the CDR3 is TGTGCCAGCAGCTGGGGGACAGGGGGGGCCTACGAGCAGTACTTC.

This clonotype came up a few times. V usage is TRBV7-9 and J usage is TRBJ2-3; 9 positions match TRBD2. The CDR3 spans 16 residues. V lost 4 bases, J lost 2 bases, and 7 bases stayed unmatched. The germline gives CDR1 SEHNR, CDR2 FQNEAQ (reference sequence). The CDR3 DNA reads TGTGCCAGCAGCTGGGCTAGCGGGGACCTCACAGATACGCAGTATTTT. Residues: CASSWASGDLTDTQYF.

A few counts support this clonotype. The chain links TRBV2 to TRBJ1-2, with 8 bases aligning to TRBD1. V lost 10 bases, J lost 4 bases, and 8 bases stayed unmatched. Per germline, CDR1 SNHLY and CDR2 FYNNEI. The CDR3 runs 13 residues. The CDR3 DNA is TGTGCCATCGACAGGGGATCCGCCTATGGCTACACCTTC. It translates to CAIDRGSAYGYTF.

This chain links TRBV5-1 with TRBJ1-2, with 9 bases aligning to TRBD1. Germline-derived CDR1 and CDR2 are SGHRS and YFSETQ. Losses at the gene ends were 2 bases for V and 5 bases for J; bases not matched to a gene: 7. The CDR3 length is 15 residues. The CDR3: CASSFRTGAEYGYTF. CDR3 DNA sequence: TGCGCCAGCAGCTTCCGGACAGGGGCTGAGTATGGCTACACCTTC.

The sample holds a few counts of this clonotype. CDR3 sequence (DNA): TGTGCCAGCAGCCACCTAGCTTGGACAGCAGAGGGACTATACGAGCAGTACTTC. This sequence encodes CASSHLAWTAEGLYEQYF. This rearrangement joins TRBV14 to TRBJ2-7, with D possibly TRBD2 on 7 matching bases. The CDR3 extends over 18 amino acids. The germline gives CDR1 SGHDN, CDR2 FVKESK. With 3 bases removed from V and 4 bases from J, the gap between germline ends came to 25 bases. Full variable domain (rest looked up from reference TRBV14 and TRBJ2-7): EAGVTQFPSHSVIEKGQTVTLRCDPISGHDNLYWYRRVMGKEIKFLLHFVKESKQDESGMPNNRFLAERTGGTYSTLKVQPAELEDSGVYFCASSHLAWTAEGLYEQYFGPGTRLTVT.

The chain has TRBV6-5 and TRBJ2-7; no clear D gene. Germline loops: CDR1 MNHEY, CDR2 SVGAGI. The V and J ends lost 0 bases and 4 bases respectively, with 7 bases between them. This CDR3 is built from 13 residues. The CDR3 region has the DNA TGTGCCAGCAGTTACTCAGGGTTTTACGAGCAGTACTTC. Protein: CASSYSGFYEQYF.

This clonotype was observed a handful of times. This chain uses TRBV7-8 with TRBJ2-5; 8 nucleotides match TRBD1. The germline gives CDR1 SGHVS, CDR2 FQNEAQ. V shed 2 bases, J shed 5 bases, and the junction held 10 bases outside the gene matches. This CDR3 is built from 16 residues. CDR3 residues: CASSLLAGGKLETQYF. The CDR3 DNA reads TGTGCCAGCAGCTTACTCGCAGGGGGCAAATTGGAGACCCAGTACTTC.

The chain links TRBV24-1 to TRBJ2-2; TRBD2 aligns across 11 bases. V lost 4 bases to trimming and J lost 2 bases; unmatched junction nucleotides: 8. The CDR3 is made up of 18 amino acids. Germline V gives CDR1 KGHDR, CDR2 SFDVKD. This chain's CDR3 is CATSDPPGLAANTGELFF. In DNA form, the CDR3 reads TGTGCCACCAGTGACCCTCCGGGACTAGCGGCTAACACCGGGGAGCTGTTTTTT.

The gene calls are TRBV6-1 and TRBJ2-7; D unresolved. The CDR3 contains 16 residues. V was trimmed by 5 bases and J by 3 bases, leaving 20 bases between them. Germline lookup yields CDR1 MNHNS and CDR2 SASEGT. CDR3 loop: CASSYSAGDRDYEQYF. The DNA of the CDR3 is TGTGCCAGCAGTTACTCGGCTGGCGACCGCGACTACGAGCAGTACTTC.

This chain connects TRBV20-1 to TRBJ1-1; D not resolved. The CDR3 runs to 19 residues. The germline gives CDR1 DFQATT, CDR2 SNEGSKA (reference sequence). Deletions cut 1 base from V and 5 bases from J, with 29 bases between. CDR3 nucleotides: TGCAGTGCTAGAGTTGTCAACCATAAAATAACCCAGGCCGGGACTGAAGCTTTCTTT. The encoded protein is CSARVVNHKITQAGTEAFF.

Note on this clonotype: It is likely a read error, because the conserved phenylalanine at the end of the CDR3 is missing. V gene TRBV24-1 combines with J gene TRBJ2-5; D is unresolved. The CDR3 sequence is 12 residues long. Looked up from germline, CDR1 is KGHDR and CDR2 is SFDVKD. V was clipped by 9 bases and J by 5 bases, with 12 bases between them. This chain's CDR3 is CATGKGGETQYS. CDR3 sequence (DNA): TGTGCCACCGGAAAAGGTGGGGAGACCCAGTACTCC.

This clonotype was seen repeatedly, ten times or more. The chain combines TRBV14 with TRBJ1-2, with D maybe TRBD1 (6 bases). Germline V gene sequence: CDR1 SGHDN, CDR2 FVKESK. The CDR3 consists of 15 residues. V lost 4 bases and J 3 bases, leaving 15 bases between the germline ends. Written as DNA, the CDR3 is TGTGCCAGCAGCCGAATGGACAGACTGGACTATGGCTACACCTTC. It codes for CASSRMDRLDYGYTF.

The chain uses TRBV7-6 and TRBJ2-5; a possible D gene is TRBD2 (6 bases). The CDR3 sequence is 14 residues long. The V end lost 6 bases, the J end lost 11 bases, and 22 bases lay between the germline ends. Looked up from germline, CDR1 is SGHVS and CDR2 is FNYEAQ. The CDR3 bases are TGTGCCAGCAGTGCGACTAGACCTCCCAATGAGCAGTACTTC. Translating gives CASSATRPPNEQYF.